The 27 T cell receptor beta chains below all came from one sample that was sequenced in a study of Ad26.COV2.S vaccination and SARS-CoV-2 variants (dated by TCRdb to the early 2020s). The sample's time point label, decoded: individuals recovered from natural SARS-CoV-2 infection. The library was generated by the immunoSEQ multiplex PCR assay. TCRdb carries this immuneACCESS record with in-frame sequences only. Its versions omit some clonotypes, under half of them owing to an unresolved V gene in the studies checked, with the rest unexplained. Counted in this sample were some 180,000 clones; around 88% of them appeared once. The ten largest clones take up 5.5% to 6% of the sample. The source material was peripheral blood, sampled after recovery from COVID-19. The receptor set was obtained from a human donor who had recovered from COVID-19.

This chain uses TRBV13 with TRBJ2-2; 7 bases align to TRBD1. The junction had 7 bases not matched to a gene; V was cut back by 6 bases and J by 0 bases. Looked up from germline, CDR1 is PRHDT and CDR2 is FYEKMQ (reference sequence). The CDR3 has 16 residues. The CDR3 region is CASREGTVSNTGELFF. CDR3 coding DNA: TGTGCCAGCAGGGAAGGGACAGTCTCGAACACCGGGGAGCTGTTTTTT.

Written as DNA, the CDR3 is TGTGCCAGCAGCTCCTCAGGGGGGAACACTGAAGCTTTCTTT. This codes for CASSSSGGNTEAFF. The chain carries TRBV7-9 and TRBJ1-1; 7 bases agree with TRBD1. The CDR3 extends over 14 amino acids. V dropped 4 bases and J dropped 1; count of bases not matched to a gene: 3. CDR1 is SEHNR and CDR2 is FQNEAQ in the germline V gene (reference sequence).

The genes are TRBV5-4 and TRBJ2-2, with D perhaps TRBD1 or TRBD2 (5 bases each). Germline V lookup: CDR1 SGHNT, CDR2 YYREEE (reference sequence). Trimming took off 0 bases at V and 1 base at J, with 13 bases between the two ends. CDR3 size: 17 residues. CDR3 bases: TGTGCCAGCAGCTTGGACGAGGGGTTAGGGAACACCGGGGAGCTGTTTTTT. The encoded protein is CASSLDEGLGNTGELFF.

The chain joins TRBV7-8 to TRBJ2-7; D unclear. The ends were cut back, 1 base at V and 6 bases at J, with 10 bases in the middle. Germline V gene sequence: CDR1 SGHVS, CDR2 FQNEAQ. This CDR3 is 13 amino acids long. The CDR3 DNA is TGTGCCAGCAGCTTAGGACCCACCCGCGAGCAGTACTTC. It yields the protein CASSLGPTREQYF.

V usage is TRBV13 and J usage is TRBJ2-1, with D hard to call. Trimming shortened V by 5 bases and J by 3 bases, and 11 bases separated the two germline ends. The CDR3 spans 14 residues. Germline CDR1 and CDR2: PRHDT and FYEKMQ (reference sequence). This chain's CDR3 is CASSVRHSYNEQFF. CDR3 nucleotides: TGTGCCAGCAGCGTCCGACACAGCTACAATGAGCAGTTCTTC.

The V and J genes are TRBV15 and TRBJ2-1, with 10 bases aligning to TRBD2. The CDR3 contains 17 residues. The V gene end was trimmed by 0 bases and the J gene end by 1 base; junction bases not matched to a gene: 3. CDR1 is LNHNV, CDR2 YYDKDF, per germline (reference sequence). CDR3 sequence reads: CATSRELAGKSYNEQFF. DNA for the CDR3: TGTGCCACCAGCAGAGAACTAGCGGGAAAGTCCTACAATGAGCAGTTCTTC.

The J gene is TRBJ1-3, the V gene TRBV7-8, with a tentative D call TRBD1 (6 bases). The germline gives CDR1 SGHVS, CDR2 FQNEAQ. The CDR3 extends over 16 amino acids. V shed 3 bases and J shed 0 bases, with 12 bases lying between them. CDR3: CASSFGGPSSGNTIYF. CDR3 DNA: TGTGCCAGCAGCTTCGGGGGGCCGAGCTCTGGAAACACCATATATTTT.

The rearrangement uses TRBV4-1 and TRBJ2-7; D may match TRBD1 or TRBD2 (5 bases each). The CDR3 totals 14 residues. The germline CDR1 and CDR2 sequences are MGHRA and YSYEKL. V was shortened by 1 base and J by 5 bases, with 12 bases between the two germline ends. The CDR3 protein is CASSQGQGAHEQYF. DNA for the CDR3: TGCGCCAGCAGCCAAGGGCAGGGAGCCCACGAGCAGTACTTC.

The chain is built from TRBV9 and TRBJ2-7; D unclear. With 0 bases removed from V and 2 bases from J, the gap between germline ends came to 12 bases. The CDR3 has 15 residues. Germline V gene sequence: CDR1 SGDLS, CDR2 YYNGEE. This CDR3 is CASSVDANPTYEQYF. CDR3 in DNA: TGTGCCAGCAGCGTAGACGCGAATCCTACCTACGAGCAGTACTTC.

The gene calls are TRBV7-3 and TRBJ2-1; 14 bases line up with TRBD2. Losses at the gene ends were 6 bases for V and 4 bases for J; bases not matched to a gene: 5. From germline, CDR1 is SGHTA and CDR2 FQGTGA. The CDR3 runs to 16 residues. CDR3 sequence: CASSPGLAGDYNEQFF. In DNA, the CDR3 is TGTGCCAGCAGTCCGGGACTAGCGGGAGATTACAATGAGCAGTTCTTC.

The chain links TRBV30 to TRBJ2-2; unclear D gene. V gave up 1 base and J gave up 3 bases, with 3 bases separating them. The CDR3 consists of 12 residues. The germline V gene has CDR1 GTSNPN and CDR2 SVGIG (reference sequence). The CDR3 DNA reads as TGTGCCTGGAGTGATGACACCGGGGAGCTGTTTTTT. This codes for CAWSDDTGELFF.

The DNA for the CDR3 is TGTGCCAGCAGCTTACCCGGCAGGCTAAGCTCTGGAAACACCATATATTTT. Protein sequence: CASSLPGRLSSGNTIYF. The genes are TRBV13 and TRBJ1-3; D remains ambiguous. Looked up from germline, CDR1 is PRHDT and CDR2 is FYEKMQ (reference sequence). The CDR3 spans 17 residues. The germline V and J ends were trimmed by 2 bases and 0 bases, with 14 bases remaining between them.

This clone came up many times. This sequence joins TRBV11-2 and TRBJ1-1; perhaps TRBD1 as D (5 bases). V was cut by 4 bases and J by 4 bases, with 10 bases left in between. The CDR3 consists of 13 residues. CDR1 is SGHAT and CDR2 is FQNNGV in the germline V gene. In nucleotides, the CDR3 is TGTGCCAGCAGCTGGGGGGTTGGCACTGAAGCTTTCTTT. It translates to CASSWGVGTEAFF. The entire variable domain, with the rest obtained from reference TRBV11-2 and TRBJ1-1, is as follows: EAGVAQSPRYKIIEKRQSVAFWCNPISGHATLYWYQQILGQGPKLLIQFQNNGVVDDSQLPKDRFSAERLKGVDSTLKIQPAKLEDSAVYLCASSWGVGTEAFFGQGTRLTVV.

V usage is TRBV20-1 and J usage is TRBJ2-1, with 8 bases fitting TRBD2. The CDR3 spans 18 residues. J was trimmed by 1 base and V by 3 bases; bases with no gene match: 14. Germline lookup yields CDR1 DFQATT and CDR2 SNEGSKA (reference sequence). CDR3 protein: CSASYYTGGPKSYNEQFF. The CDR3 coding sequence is TGCAGTGCTAGTTATTATACGGGGGGGCCGAAATCCTACAATGAGCAGTTCTTC.

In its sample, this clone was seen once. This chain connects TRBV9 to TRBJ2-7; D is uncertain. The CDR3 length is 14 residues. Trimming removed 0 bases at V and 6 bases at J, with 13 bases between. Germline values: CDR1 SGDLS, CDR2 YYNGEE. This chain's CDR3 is CASSVAQEWGEQYF. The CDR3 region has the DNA TGTGCCAGCAGCGTAGCCCAGGAGTGGGGCGAGCAGTACTTC.

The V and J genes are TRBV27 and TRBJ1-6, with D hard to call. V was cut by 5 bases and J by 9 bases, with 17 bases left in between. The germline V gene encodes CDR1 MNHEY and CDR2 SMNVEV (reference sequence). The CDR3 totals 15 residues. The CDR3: CASSVVKGMVSPLHF. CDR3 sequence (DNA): TGTGCCAGCAGTGTGGTTAAAGGGATGGTTTCACCCCTCCACTTT.

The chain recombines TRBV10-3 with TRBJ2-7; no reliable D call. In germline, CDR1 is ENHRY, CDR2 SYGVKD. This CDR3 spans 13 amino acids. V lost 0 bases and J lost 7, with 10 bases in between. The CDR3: CAISESLAHEQYF. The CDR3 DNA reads TGTGCCATCAGTGAGTCGTTAGCTCATGAGCAGTACTTC.

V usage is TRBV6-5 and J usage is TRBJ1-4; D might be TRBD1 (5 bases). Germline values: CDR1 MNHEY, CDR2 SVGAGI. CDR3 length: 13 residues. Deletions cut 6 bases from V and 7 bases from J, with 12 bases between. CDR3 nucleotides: TGTGCCAGCAGAGGGGTCTATCGTGAAAAACTGTTTTTT. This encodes CASRGVYREKLFF.

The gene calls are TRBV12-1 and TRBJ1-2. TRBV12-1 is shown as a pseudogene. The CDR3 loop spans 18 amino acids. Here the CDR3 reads CASSCAPGREVPNYGYTF. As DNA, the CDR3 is TGTGCCAGCAGCTGCGCCCCCGGCAGGGAGGTTCCTAACTATGGCTACACCTTC.

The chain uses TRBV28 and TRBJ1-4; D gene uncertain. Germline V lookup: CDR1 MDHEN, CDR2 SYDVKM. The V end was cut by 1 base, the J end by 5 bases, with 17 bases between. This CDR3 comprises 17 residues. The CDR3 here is CASSLSHAAPGNEKLFF. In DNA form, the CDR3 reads TGTGCCAGCAGTTTATCGCACGCGGCCCCTGGGAATGAAAAACTGTTTTTT.

CDR3 nucleotides: TGTGCCAGCAGCGGACAGAAAAATTCACCCCTCCACTTT. Amino acids: CASSGQKNSPLHF. The gene calls are TRBV27 and TRBJ1-6, with D perhaps TRBD1 (6 bases). The V and J ends lost 6 bases and 7 bases respectively, with 10 bases between them. Germline V gene sequence: CDR1 MNHEY, CDR2 SMNVEV (reference sequence). CDR3 length: 13 residues.

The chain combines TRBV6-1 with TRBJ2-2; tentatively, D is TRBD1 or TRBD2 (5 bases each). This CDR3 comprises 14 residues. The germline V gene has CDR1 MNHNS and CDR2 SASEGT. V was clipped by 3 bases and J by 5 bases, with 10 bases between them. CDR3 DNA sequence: TGTGCCAGCAGTGATCGGGACGGAACCGGGGAGCTGTTTTTT. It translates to CASSDRDGTGELFF.

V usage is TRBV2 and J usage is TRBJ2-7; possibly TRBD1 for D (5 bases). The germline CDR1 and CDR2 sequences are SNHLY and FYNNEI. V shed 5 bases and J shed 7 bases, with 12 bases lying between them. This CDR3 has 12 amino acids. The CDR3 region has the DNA TGTGCCAGCAGTTCAGGGATAAAGGAGCAGTACTTC. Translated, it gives CASSSGIKEQYF.

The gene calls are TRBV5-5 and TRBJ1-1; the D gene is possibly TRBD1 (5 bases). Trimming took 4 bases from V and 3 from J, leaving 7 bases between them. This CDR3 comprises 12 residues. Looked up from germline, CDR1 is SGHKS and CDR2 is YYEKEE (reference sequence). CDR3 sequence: CASSPGDTEAFF. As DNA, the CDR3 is TGTGCCAGCAGCCCGGGGGACACTGAAGCTTTCTTT. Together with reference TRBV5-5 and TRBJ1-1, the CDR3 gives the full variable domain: DAGVTQSPTHLIKTRGQQVTLRCSPISGHKSVSWYQQVLGQGPQFIFQYYEKEERGRGNFPDRFSARQFPNYSSELNVNALLLGDSALYLCASSPGDTEAFFGQGTRLTVV.

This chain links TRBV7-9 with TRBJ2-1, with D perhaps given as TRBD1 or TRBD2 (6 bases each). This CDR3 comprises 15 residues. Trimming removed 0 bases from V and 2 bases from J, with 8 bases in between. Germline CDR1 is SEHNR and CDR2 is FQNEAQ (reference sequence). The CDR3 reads CASSLAGGPYNEQFF. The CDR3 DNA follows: TGTGCCAGCAGCTTAGCGGGGGGCCCCTACAATGAGCAGTTCTTC. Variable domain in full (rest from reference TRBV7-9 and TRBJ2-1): DTGVSQNPRHKITKRGQNVTFRCDPISEHNRLYWYRQTLGQGPEFLTYFQNEAQLEKSRLLSDRFSAERPKGSFSTLEIQRTEQGDSAMYLCASSLAGGPYNEQFFGPGTRLTVL.

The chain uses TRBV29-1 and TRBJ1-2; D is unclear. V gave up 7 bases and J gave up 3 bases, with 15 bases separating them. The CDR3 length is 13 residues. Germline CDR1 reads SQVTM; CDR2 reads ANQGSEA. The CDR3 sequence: CSGLSREDYGYTF. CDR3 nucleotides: TGCAGCGGACTATCGAGGGAGGACTATGGCTACACCTTC. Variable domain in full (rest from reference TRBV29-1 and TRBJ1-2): SAVISQKPSRDICQRGTSLTIQCQVDSQVTMMFWYRQQPGQSLTLIATANQGSEATYESGFVIDKFPISRPNLTFSTLTVSNMSPEDSSIYLCSGLSREDYGYTFGSGTRLTVV.

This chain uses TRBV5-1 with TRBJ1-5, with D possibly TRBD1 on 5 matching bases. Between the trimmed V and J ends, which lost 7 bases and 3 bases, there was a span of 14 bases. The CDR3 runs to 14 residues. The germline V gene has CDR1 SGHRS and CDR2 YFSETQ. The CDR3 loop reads CASSGGGDNQPQHF. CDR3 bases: TGCGCCAGCTCCGGGGGGGGAGACAATCAGCCCCAGCATTTT.